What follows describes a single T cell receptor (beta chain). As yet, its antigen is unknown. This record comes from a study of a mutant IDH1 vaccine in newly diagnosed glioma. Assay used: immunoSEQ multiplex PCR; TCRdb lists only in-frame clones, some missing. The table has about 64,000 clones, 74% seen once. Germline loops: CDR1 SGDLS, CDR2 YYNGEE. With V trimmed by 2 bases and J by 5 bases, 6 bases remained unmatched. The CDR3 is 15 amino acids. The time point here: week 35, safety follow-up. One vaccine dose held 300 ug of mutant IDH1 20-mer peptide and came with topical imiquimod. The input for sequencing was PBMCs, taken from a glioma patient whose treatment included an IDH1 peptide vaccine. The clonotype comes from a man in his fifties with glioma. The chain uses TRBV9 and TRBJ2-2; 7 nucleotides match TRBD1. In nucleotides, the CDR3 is TGTGCCAGCAGCGTCGACAGGGCGGAGACCGGGGAGCTGTTTTTT. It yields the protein CASSVDRAETGELFF.